Each of the 28 T cell receptor beta chains below was sequenced from the same sample in a study of breast tumors, draining lymph nodes, adjacent tissues. Breast cancer patients provided tissue from their axillary draining lymph nodes. TCRdb re-called the multiplex PCR reads with MiXCR, one entry per CDR3 protein. The sample has 130,000 or so distinct CDR3 sequences; 21% are singletons. The sequenced material came from axillary lymph node tissue. The source is a female donor with breast cancer. Some clones in this sample may be carry-over from other donors' samples.

This clonotype was counted ten times or more. CDR3 coding DNA: TGTGCCAGCAGCGACCAGCGGGAGGGCGAGCAGTACTTC. This sequence encodes CASSDQREGEQYF. The V call is TRBV9, the J call TRBJ2-7; 10 nucleotides agree with TRBD2. V shed 3 bases and J 6 bases; nucleotides not matched to a gene: 3. Germline V gives CDR1 SGDLS, CDR2 YYNGEE. CDR3 size: 13 residues.

This clonotype was seen ten or more times. The chain combines TRBV6-2 or TRBV6-3 with TRBJ2-5; 11 bases agree with TRBD2. Looked up from germline, CDR1 is MNHEY and CDR2 is SVGEGT. CDR3 length: 16 residues. The ends lost 4 bases at V and 4 bases at J; junction bases unmatched: 8. The CDR3 coding sequence is TGTGCCAGCAGTTGGCAACTAGCGGGAGTATTAGAGACCCAGTACTTC. It encodes CASSWQLAGVLETQYF.

This clonotype was seen at least ten times. Compared with germline, one end of the junction differs, possibly owing to a read error. This rearrangement joins TRBV19 to TRBJ1-2; D is unresolved. CDR3 size: 13 residues. Germline CDR1 reads LNHDA; CDR2 reads SQIVND (reference sequence). The CDR3 is CASTIGGSVGYTF. CDR3 coding DNA: TGTGCCAGTACTATAGGTGGGTCCGTCGGCTACACCTTC.

The chain carries TRBV3-1 and TRBJ1-4; D gene ambiguous. Trimming took 0 bases from V and 3 from J, leaving 5 bases between them. The CDR3 is 14 residues long. CDR1 is LGHDT, CDR2 YNNKEL, per germline (reference sequence). CDR3 DNA: TGTGCCAGCAGCCAAGACCGGTCTAATGAAAAACTGTTTTTT. This translates into CASSQDRSNEKLFF. The whole variable domain, remainder taken from reference TRBV3-1 and TRBJ1-4, is DTAVSQTPKYLVTQMGNDKSIKCEQNLGHDTMYWYKQDSKKFLKIMFSYNNKELIINETVPNRFSPKSPDKAHLNLHINSLELGDSAVYFCASSQDRSNEKLFFGSGTQLSVL.

This clonotype showed up many times. The chain joins TRBV7-8 to TRBJ2-7; 13 nucleotides align to TRBD2. Trimming took 1 base from V and 1 from J; bases not matched to a gene: 4. CDR3 length equals 17 residues. The germline gives CDR1 SGHVS, CDR2 FQNEAQ. The CDR3 region is CASSLGLAGGLSYEQYF. The CDR3 DNA reads as TGTGCCAGCAGCTTAGGACTAGCGGGAGGCCTGTCCTACGAGCAGTACTTC. The complete variable domain, with remaining parts taken from reference TRBV7-8 and TRBJ2-7, reads GAGVSQSPRYKVAKRGQDVALRCDPISGHVSLFWYQQALGQGPEFLTYFQNEAQLDKSGLPSDRFFAERPEGSVSTLKIQRTQQEDSAVYLCASSLGLAGGLSYEQYFGPGTRLTVT.

In this sample, this clonotype turned up many times. The chain is built from TRBV6-6 and TRBJ1-4; D remains unclear. CDR3 size: 16 residues. Per germline, CDR1 MNHNY and CDR2 SVGAGI (reference sequence). V was cut by 0 bases and J by 8 bases, with 16 bases left in between. The CDR3 protein is CASSYSMKGGREKLFF. In DNA form, the CDR3 reads TGTGCCAGCAGTTACTCGATGAAGGGCGGAAGGGAAAAACTGTTTTTT.

This clonotype was detected ten times or more. The chain couples TRBV6-1 to TRBJ2-7; no definite D call. With 7 bases removed from V and 4 bases from J, the gap between germline ends came to 11 bases. Germline V gene sequence: CDR1 MNHNS, CDR2 SASEGT. The CDR3 has 12 residues. The CDR3 protein is CASTNRVYEQYF. CDR3 DNA sequence: TGTGCCAGCACCAATCGGGTTTACGAGCAGTACTTC.

This clonotype was observed many times. The rearrangement joins TRBV9 to TRBJ2-1, with 12 bases identical to TRBD2. CDR3 length: 15 amino acids. Germline-derived CDR1 and CDR2 are SGDLS and YYNGEE. The V gene end was trimmed by 4 bases and the J gene end by 8 bases; junction bases not matched to a gene: 7. CDR3 loop: CASSSTSGSIDEQFF. DNA of the CDR3: TGTGCCAGCAGCTCGACTAGCGGGAGTATAGATGAGCAGTTCTTC.

The table lists this clonotype with a count of one. The chain is built from TRBV30 and TRBJ2-4; 8 bases align to TRBD2. This CDR3 is 16 amino acids long. The V gene end was trimmed by 0 bases and the J gene end by 1 base; junction bases not matched to a gene: 5. Looked up from germline, CDR1 is GTSNPN and CDR2 is SVGIG (reference sequence). In DNA, the CDR3 is TGTGCCTGGAGTGTACGTCCTAGCGGGGCCAAAAACATTCAGTACTTC. Its translation: CAWSVRPSGAKNIQYF.

This clonotype came up many times. V gene TRBV12-3 or TRBV12-4 combines with J gene TRBJ1-4; D may be TRBD1 (5 bases). The ends were cut back, 7 bases at V and 0 bases at J, with 21 bases in the middle. The length of the CDR3 is 18 residues. The CDR3 nucleotides are TGTGCCAGCACCGGACGGTGGGTCAGGGACGCAACTAATGAAAAACTGTTTTTT. Amino acid sequence: CASTGRWVRDATNEKLFF.

This clonotype was detected ten times or more. CDR3 sequence: CASSRGTSGNFQETQYF. The CDR3 region has the DNA TGTGCCAGCAGCAGGGGGACTAGCGGGAATTTCCAAGAGACCCAGTACTTC. The rearrangement uses TRBV11-2 and TRBJ2-5, with TRBD2 matching over 13 bases. J lost 1 base, V lost 5 bases, and 7 bases had no gene match. Germline CDR1 reads SGHAT; CDR2 reads FQNNGV. This CDR3 region has 17 residues.

This clonotype is a singleton in its sample. The chain combines TRBV6-1 with TRBJ1-2, with 7 positions matching TRBD1. The CDR3 is made up of 15 amino acids. Germline CDR1 reads MNHNS; CDR2 reads SASEGT. V lost 4 bases and J lost 1; bases outside the gene matches: 6. CDR3 region: CASSAGTENNYGYTF. In nucleotides, the CDR3 is TGTGCCAGCAGTGCCGGGACAGAGAATAACTATGGCTACACCTTC.

This clonotype was seen many times. The rearrangement joins TRBV6-1 to TRBJ2-7, with unresolved D. V was pared by 4 bases and J by 3 bases, with 19 bases between. The germline V gene has CDR1 MNHNS and CDR2 SASEGT. The CDR3 runs to 16 residues. The CDR3: CASSGARRTTFYEQYF. In nucleotides, the CDR3 is TGTGCCAGCAGTGGGGCGCGGCGTACGACTTTCTACGAGCAGTACTTC.

This clonotype was counted many times. V and J are TRBV20-1 and TRBJ1-5; 11 bases fit TRBD1. The CDR3 is made up of 14 amino acids. The ends lost 5 bases at V and 4 bases at J; junction bases unmatched: 4. Per germline, CDR1 DFQATT and CDR2 SNEGSKA (reference sequence). The CDR3 region is CSASRDRGNQPQHF. For the CDR3, the DNA is TGCAGTGCTTCCCGGGACAGGGGGAATCAGCCCCAGCATTTT.

This clonotype was recorded many times. Here the CDR3 reads CSATNRGGDEQFF. The CDR3 region has the DNA TGCAGTGCTACCAACAGGGGAGGGGATGAGCAGTTCTTC. V is TRBV20-1 and J is TRBJ2-1; D could derive from TRBD1 or TRBD2 (7 bases each). CDR3 length: 13 amino acids. Germline CDR1 is DFQATT and CDR2 is SNEGSKA (reference sequence). V shed 4 bases and J shed 8 bases, with 15 bases lying between them.

A remark on this clonotype: Given the absence of the conserved phenylalanine or tryptophan at the CDR3 end, a read error is likely. V and J are TRBV15 and TRBJ2-7; 7 bases are shared with TRBD1. Looked up from germline, CDR1 is LNHNV and CDR2 is YYDKDF (reference sequence). The CDR3 consists of 17 residues. J was trimmed by 5 bases and V by 0 bases; bases with no gene match: 13. CDR3 protein: CATSRDTADRAAHEQYS. CDR3 DNA: TGTGCCACCAGCAGAGATACGGCCGACAGGGCAGCCCACGAGCAGTACTCC.

This clonotype was found many times. The chain carries TRBV5-1 and TRBJ2-1; TRBD2 is a possible D gene (5 bases). Germline-derived CDR1 and CDR2 are SGHRS and YFSETQ. This CDR3 is built from 15 residues. Trimming took 0 bases from V and 7 from J, leaving 14 bases between them. CDR3 amino acids: CASSLAVLGQNEQFF. The CDR3 DNA is TGCGCCAGCAGCTTGGCCGTACTAGGGCAGAATGAGCAGTTCTTC.

This clonotype was recorded many times. This chain connects TRBV7-6 to TRBJ1-5; D uncertain. The CDR3 runs to 14 residues. V was trimmed by 1 base and J by 2 bases, leaving 6 bases between them. CDR1 SGHVS and CDR2 FNYEAQ come from the germline V gene. The CDR3 DNA reads TGTGCCAGCAGCTTAGGCACGGGCAATCAGCCCCAGCATTTT. Translated, it gives CASSLGTGNQPQHF.

In this sample, this clonotype turned up many times. The chain recombines TRBV2 with TRBJ1-6; D remains unclear. The V end was cut by 7 bases, the J end by 7 bases, with 11 bases between. Germline lookup yields CDR1 SNHLY and CDR2 FYNNEI. The CDR3 is 13 amino acids. The CDR3 sequence is CASTGEWNSPLHF. The CDR3 nucleotides are TGTGCCAGCACTGGGGAATGGAATTCACCCCTCCACTTT.

This clonotype has more than one count but fewer than ten. This chain joins TRBV28 and TRBJ2-2; D unresolved. The CDR3 contains 13 residues. V lost 4 bases, J lost 6 bases, and 9 bases lay in between. Germline CDR1 reads MDHEN; CDR2 reads SYDVKM. The DNA for the CDR3 is TGTGCCAGCAGTTCTAGTGGGGCCGGGGAGCTGTTTTTT. It encodes CASSSSGAGELFF.

In its sample, this clonotype was seen a few times. V usage is TRBV5-1 and J usage is TRBJ1-1, with D possibly matching TRBD1 (6 bases). V lost 7 bases and J 4 bases, leaving 20 bases between the germline ends. The CDR3 spans 15 residues. Looked up from germline, CDR1 is SGHRS and CDR2 is YFSETQ. CDR3 region: CASRAWGGGSTEAFF. CDR3 DNA: TGCGCCAGCCGAGCTTGGGGGGGCGGGAGCACTGAAGCTTTCTTT.

The table lists this clonotype with many counts. V usage is TRBV5-6 and J usage is TRBJ1-3, with D hard to call. Deletions cut 0 bases from V and 0 bases from J, with 10 bases between. Germline values: CDR1 SGHDT, CDR2 YYEEEE. The CDR3 sequence is 16 residues long. The CDR3 bases are TGTGCCAGCAGCTTGGAACAGACCCTCTCTGGAAACACCATATATTTT. Protein: CASSLEQTLSGNTIYF.

Worth noting for this clonotype: Given a much more abundant clone one base away, this may be a read error. V and J are TRBV5-8 and TRBJ2-1; 14 nucleotides agree with TRBD2. CDR3 size: 16 residues. CDR1 is SGHTS and CDR2 is YDEGEE in the germline V gene. The DNA of the CDR3 is TGTGCCAGCAGCTTCCGGACTAGCGGGAGGTTAGATGAGCAGTGCTTC. Amino acids: CASSFRTSGRLDEQCF.

This clonotype was seen ten or more times. J is TRBJ1-4 and V is TRBV7-2; D is ambiguous. Germline values: CDR1 SGHTA, CDR2 FQGNSA. The V and J ends lost 3 bases and 7 bases respectively, with 12 bases between them. The length of the CDR3 is 14 residues. Here the CDR3 DNA reads TGTGCCAGCAGCTTGACTGGGTTAAGTGAAAAACTGTTTTTT. This sequence encodes CASSLTGLSEKLFF.

For this clonotype: A much larger clone differs by one base, so this may be a read error. The chain has TRBV4-2 and TRBJ2-3; TRBD2 matches at 7 bases. Per the germline V gene, CDR1 is LGHNA and CDR2 is YNFKEQ. The CDR3 has 15 residues. The CDR3 loop is CASGAGPASTGTQYF. The CDR3 DNA reads TGTGCCAGCGGAGCGGGACCCGCTAGCACAGGTACGCAGTATTTT.

This clonotype appeared many times. J is TRBJ1-2 and V is TRBV20-1, with TRBD1 matching over 9 bases. Germline CDR1 DFQATT, CDR2 SNEGSKA (reference sequence). The CDR3 extends over 13 amino acids. J lost 4 bases, V lost 6 bases, and 6 bases had no gene match. Here the CDR3 DNA reads TGCAGTGCCCCACAGGGGGCAGGCTATGGCTACACCTTC. This sequence encodes CSAPQGAGYGYTF.

Ten or more counts support this clonotype. The chain has TRBV7-6 and TRBJ1-5; no clear D. Germline values: CDR1 SGHVS, CDR2 FNYEAQ. The CDR3 is made up of 14 amino acids. Trimming left V 3 bases short and J 2 bases short, with 8 bases between. The CDR3 DNA reads as TGTGCCAGCAGCTTGGAGAGGGGCAATCAGCCCCAGCATTTT. Amino acids: CASSLERGNQPQHF. Using reference TRBV7-6 and TRBJ1-5 for the parts outside the CDR3, the full variable domain is GAGVSQSPRYKVTKRGQDVALRCDPISGHVSLYWYRQALGQGPEFLTYFNYEAQQDKSGLPNDRFSAERPEGSISTLTIQRTEQRDSAMYRCASSLERGNQPQHFGDGTRLSIL.

This clonotype occurred many times. The V call is TRBV29-1, the J call TRBJ1-4; weak D call: TRBD1 (6 bases). Trimming shortened V by 0 bases and J by 8 bases, and 16 bases separated the two germline ends. Germline V gene sequence: CDR1 SQVTM, CDR2 ANQGSEA. This CDR3 is built from 15 residues. The CDR3 DNA follows: TGCAGCGTTGAAGATCGAAGGGGGGGCAGCGAAAAACTGTTTTTT. It is translated as CSVEDRRGGSEKLFF. Using reference TRBV29-1 and TRBJ1-4 for the parts outside the CDR3, the full variable domain is SAVISQKPSRDICQRGTSLTIQCQVDSQVTMMFWYRQQPGQSLTLIATANQGSEATYESGFVIDKFPISRPNLTFSTLTVSNMSPEDSSIYLCSVEDRRGGSEKLFFGSGTQLSVL.